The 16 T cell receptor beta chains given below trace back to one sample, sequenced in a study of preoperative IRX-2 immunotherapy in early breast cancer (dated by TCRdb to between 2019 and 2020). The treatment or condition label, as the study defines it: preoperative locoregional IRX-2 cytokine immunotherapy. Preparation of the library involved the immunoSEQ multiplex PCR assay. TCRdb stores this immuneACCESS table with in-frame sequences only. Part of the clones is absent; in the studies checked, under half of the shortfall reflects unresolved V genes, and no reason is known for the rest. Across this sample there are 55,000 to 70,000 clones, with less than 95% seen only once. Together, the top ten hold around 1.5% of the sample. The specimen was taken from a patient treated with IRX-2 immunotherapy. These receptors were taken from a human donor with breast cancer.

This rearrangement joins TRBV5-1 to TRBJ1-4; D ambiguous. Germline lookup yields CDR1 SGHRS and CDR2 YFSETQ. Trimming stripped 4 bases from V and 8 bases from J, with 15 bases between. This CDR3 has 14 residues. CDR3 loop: CASSRSGGREKLFF. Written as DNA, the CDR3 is TGCGCCAGCAGCCGCTCGGGTGGAAGAGAAAAACTGTTTTTT.

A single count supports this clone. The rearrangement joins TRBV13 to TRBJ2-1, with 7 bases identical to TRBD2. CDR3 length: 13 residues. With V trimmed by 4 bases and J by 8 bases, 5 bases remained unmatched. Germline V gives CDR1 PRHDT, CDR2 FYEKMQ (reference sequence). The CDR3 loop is CASSSLGGYEQFF. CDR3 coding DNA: TGTGCCAGCAGCTCCCTCGGGGGGTATGAGCAGTTCTTC.

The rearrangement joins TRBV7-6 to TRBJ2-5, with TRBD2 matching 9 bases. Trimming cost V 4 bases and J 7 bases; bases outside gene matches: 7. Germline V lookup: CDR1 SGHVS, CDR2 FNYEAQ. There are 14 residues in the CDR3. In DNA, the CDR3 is TGTGCCAGCAGCTATAGCGGGAGTAAGGTGACCCAGTACTTC. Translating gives CASSYSGSKVTQYF.

The CDR3 DNA follows: TGTGCCAGCAGCTCAGCGGGAGGGGTGGAGACCCAGTACTTC. Translation: CASSSAGGVETQYF. The chain links TRBV7-3 to TRBJ2-5; 10 bases align to TRBD2. CDR3 length equals 14 residues. Trimming took 4 bases from V and 5 from J; bases not matched to a gene: 4. Germline CDR1 SGHTA, CDR2 FQGTGA.

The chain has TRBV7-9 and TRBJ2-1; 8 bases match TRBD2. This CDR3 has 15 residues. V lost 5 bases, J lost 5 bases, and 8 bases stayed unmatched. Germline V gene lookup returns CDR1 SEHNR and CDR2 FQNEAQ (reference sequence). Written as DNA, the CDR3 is TGTGCCAGCAGCCCCCCCCCGACTAGCGACAATGAGCAGTTCTTC. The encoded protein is CASSPPPTSDNEQFF.

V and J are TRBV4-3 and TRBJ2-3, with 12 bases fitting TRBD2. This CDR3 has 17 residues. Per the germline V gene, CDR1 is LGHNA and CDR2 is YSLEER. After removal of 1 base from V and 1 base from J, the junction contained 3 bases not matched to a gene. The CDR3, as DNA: TGCGCCAGCAGCCAAGGCTGGACTAGCGGGGGCACAGATACGCAGTATTTT. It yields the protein CASSQGWTSGGTDTQYF.

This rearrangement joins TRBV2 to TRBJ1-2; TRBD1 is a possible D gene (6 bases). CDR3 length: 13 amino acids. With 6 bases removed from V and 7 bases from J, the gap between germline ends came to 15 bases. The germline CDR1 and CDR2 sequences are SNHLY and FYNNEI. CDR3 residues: CASSRGEGSGYTF. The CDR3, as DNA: TGTGCCAGCAGCAGGGGCGAGGGCTCTGGCTACACCTTC.

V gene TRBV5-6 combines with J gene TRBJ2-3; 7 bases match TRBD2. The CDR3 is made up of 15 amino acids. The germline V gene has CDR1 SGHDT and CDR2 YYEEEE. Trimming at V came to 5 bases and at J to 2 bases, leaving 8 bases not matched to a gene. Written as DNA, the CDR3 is TGTGCCAGCAGAATGGCGGGGGTGATCACAGATACGCAGTATTTT. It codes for CASRMAGVITDTQYF.

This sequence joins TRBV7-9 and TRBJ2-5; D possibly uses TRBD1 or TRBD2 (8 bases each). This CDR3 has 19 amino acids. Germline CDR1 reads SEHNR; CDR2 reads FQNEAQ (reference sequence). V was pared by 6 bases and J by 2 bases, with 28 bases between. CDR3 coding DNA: TGTGCCAGCAGTCACGGACAGGGCGCGATAGCGGGGTCTCAAGAGACCCAGTACTTC. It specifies CASSHGQGAIAGSQETQYF. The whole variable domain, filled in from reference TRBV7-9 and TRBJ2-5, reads DTGVSQNPRHKITKRGQNVTFRCDPISEHNRLYWYRQTLGQGPEFLTYFQNEAQLEKSRLLSDRFSAERPKGSFSTLEIQRTEQGDSAMYLCASSHGQGAIAGSQETQYFGPGTRLLVL.

CDR3 DNA: TGTGCCACTCGGGACAGGCCTGCAACTAATGAAAAACTGTTTTTT. Translating gives CATRDRPATNEKLFF. This chain uses TRBV10-3 with TRBJ1-4; 8 positions agree with TRBD1. From germline, CDR1 is ENHRY and CDR2 SYGVKD. This CDR3 is 15 amino acids long. V shed 10 bases, J shed 0 bases, and the junction held 7 bases outside the gene matches.

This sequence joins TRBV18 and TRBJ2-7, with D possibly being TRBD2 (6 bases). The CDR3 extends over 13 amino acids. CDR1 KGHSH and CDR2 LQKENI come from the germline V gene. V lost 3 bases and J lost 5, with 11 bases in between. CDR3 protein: CASSPQEGHEQYF. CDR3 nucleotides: TGTGCCAGCTCACCCCAGGAGGGACACGAGCAGTACTTC.

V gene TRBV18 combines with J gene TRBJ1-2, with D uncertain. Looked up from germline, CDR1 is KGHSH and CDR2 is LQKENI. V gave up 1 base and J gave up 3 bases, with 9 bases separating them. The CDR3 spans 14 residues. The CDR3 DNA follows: TGTGCCAGCTCACCACAAGGGCTCGACTATGGCTACACCTTC. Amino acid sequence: CASSPQGLDYGYTF. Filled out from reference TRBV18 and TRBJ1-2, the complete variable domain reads NAGVMQNPRHLVRRRGQEARLRCSPMKGHSHVYWYRQLPEEGLKFMVYLQKENIIDESGMPKERFSAEFPKEGPSILRIQQVVRGDSAAYFCASSPQGLDYGYTFGSGTRLTVV.

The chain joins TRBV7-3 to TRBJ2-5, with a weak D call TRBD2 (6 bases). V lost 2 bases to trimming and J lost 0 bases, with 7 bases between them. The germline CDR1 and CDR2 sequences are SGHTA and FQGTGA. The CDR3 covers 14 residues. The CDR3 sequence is CASSLAGNQETQYF. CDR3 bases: TGTGCCAGCAGCTTAGCGGGGAACCAAGAGACCCAGTACTTC.

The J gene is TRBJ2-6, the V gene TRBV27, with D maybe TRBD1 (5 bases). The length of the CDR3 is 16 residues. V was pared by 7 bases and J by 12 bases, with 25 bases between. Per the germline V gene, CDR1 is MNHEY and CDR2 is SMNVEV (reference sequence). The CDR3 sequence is CASTDIKGHPAPVLTF. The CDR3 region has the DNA TGTGCCAGCACCGATATAAAAGGACACCCAGCGCCCGTCCTGACTTTC.

CDR3 protein: CASSQLGTGAYEKLFF. The CDR3, as DNA: TGTGCCAGCAGCCAACTCGGGACAGGGGCTTACGAAAAACTGTTTTTT. The V call is TRBV14, the J call TRBJ1-4, with 10 bases identical to TRBD1. Losses at the gene ends were 2 bases for V and 8 bases for J; bases not matched to a gene: 8. Germline loops: CDR1 SGHDN, CDR2 FVKESK. The CDR3 totals 16 residues.

This chain's CDR3 is CASSLYWTGTYEQYF. CDR3 sequence (DNA): TGTGCCAGCAGCTTGTATTGGACGGGGACCTACGAGCAGTACTTC. V gene TRBV5-8 combines with J gene TRBJ2-7, with TRBD2 as a possible D gene (5 bases). Germline CDR1 and CDR2: SGHTS and YDEGEE. Trimming took 1 base from V and 2 from J, leaving 13 bases between them. The CDR3 length is 15 residues.